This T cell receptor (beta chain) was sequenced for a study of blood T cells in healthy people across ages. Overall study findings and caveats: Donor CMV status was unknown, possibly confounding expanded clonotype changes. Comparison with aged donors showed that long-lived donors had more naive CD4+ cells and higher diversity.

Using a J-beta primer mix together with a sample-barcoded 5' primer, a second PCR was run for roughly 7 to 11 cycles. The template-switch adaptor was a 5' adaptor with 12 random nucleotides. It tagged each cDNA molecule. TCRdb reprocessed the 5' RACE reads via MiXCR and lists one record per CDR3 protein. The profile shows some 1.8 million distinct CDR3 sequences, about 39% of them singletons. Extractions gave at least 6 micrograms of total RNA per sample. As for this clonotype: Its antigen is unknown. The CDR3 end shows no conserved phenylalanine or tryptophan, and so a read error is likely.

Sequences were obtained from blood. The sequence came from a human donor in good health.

CDR3 in amino acids: CSASPLASRVIPYNEQFL. In DNA form, the CDR3 reads TGCAGTGCTAGTCCGCTAGCTAGCCGTGTGATCCCCTACAATGAGCAGTTCCTC. The chain combines TRBV20-1 with TRBJ2-1; D may be TRBD2 (5 bases). CDR1 is DFQATT, CDR2 SNEGSKA, per germline (reference sequence). V was shortened by 3 bases and J by 2 bases, with 23 bases between the two germline ends. This CDR3 spans 18 amino acids.